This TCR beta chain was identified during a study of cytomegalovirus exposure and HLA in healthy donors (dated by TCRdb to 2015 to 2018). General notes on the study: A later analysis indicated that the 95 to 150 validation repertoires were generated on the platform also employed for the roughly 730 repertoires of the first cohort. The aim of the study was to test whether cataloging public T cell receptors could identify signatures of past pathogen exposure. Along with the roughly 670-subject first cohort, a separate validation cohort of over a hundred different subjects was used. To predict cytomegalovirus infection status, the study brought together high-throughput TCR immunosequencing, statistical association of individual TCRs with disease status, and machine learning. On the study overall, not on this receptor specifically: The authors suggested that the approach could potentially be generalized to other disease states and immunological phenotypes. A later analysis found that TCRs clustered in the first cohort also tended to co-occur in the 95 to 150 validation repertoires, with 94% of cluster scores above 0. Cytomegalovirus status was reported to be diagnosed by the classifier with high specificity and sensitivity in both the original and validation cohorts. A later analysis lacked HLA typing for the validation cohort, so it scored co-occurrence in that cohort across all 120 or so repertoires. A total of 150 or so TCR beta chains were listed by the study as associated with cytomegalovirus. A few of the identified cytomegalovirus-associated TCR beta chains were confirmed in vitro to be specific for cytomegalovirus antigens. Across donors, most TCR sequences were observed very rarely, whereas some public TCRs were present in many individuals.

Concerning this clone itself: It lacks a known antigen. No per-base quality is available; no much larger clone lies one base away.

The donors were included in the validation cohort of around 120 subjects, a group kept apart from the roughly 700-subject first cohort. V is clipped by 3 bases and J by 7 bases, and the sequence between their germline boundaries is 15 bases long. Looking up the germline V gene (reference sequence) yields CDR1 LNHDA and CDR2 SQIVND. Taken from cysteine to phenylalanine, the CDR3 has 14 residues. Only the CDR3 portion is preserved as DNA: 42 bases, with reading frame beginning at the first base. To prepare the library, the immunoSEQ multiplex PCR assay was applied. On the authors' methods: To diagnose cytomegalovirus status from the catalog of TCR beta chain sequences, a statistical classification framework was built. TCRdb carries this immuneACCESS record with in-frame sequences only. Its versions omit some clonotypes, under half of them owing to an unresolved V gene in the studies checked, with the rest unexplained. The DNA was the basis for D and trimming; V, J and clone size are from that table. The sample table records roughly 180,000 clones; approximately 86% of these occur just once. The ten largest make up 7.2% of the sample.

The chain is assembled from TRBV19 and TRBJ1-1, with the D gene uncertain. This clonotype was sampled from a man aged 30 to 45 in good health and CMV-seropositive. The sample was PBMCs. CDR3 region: CASSMSPRGGEAFF. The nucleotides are TGTGCCAGTAGTATGAGCCCGCGGGGAGGTGAAGCTTTCTTT.